Below are 24 T cell receptor beta chains sequenced from a single sample in a study of cytomegalovirus exposure and HLA in healthy donors. Both 60 Vbeta primers and 13 Jbeta primers went into the PCR. The repertoire was sequenced with immunoSEQ multiplex PCR; TCRdb's copy has only in-frame clones and lacks some. The sample records some 110,000 clones, roughly 80% being singletons. The sequenced sample consisted of PBMCs. The receptors originated from a man in his fifties or sixties in good health and CMV-seropositive.

V is TRBV11-1 and J is TRBJ2-5; D gene ambiguous. The J call may be mistaken, given a closer DNA end match to TRBJ2-7. CDR1 and CDR2 (germline): SGHAT, FQDESV (reference sequence). The CDR3 runs 15 residues. CDR3 amino acids: CASSLVLGPNYEQYF. The CDR3 DNA reads TGTGCCAGCAGCTTAGTCTTAGGTCCGAACTACGAGCAGTACTTC.

The chain joins TRBV25-1 to TRBJ2-1, with 7 nucleotides matching TRBD1. Looked up from germline, CDR1 is MGHDK and CDR2 is SYGVNS. V shed 0 bases and J 6 bases; nucleotides not matched to a gene: 8. The CDR3 is 16 amino acids. This CDR3 reads CASSEYVQGSRNEQFF. DNA of the CDR3: TGTGCCAGCAGTGAATATGTACAGGGGTCGCGCAATGAGCAGTTCTTC.

This clone was counted between two and nine times. This chain connects TRBV19 to TRBJ2-3, with D possibly TRBD2 on 7 matching bases. V was clipped by 3 bases and J by 3 bases, with 16 bases between them. This CDR3 contains 16 residues. Per the germline V gene, CDR1 is LNHDA and CDR2 is SQIVND (reference sequence). CDR3 residues: CASSIIGGAGTDTQYF. The CDR3 DNA sequence: TGTGCCAGTAGTATCATTGGGGGGGCCGGGACAGATACGCAGTATTTT.

This sequence joins TRBV6-5 and TRBJ1-6; the D is unclear. From germline, CDR1 is MNHEY and CDR2 SVGAGI. Between the trimmed V and J ends, which lost 6 bases and 0 bases, there was a span of 6 bases. The CDR3 is 14 amino acids. The CDR3 loop reads CASRQDSYNSPLHF. The DNA for the CDR3 is TGTGCCAGCAGGCAGGACTCCTATAATTCACCCCTCCACTTT.

The rearrangement links TRBV6-1 to TRBJ1-6; possibly TRBD1 for D (6 bases). The CDR3 has 13 amino acids. V was clipped by 7 bases and J by 3 bases, with 7 bases between them. Per the germline V gene, CDR1 is MNHNS and CDR2 is SASEGT. CDR3 in amino acids: CASKTGYNSPLHF. CDR3 in DNA: TGTGCCAGCAAGACAGGCTATAATTCACCCCTCCACTTT.

This clone turned up a few times. This sequence joins TRBV10-3 and TRBJ2-5, with D perhaps TRBD1 (5 bases). The closer fit of TRBJ2-7 to the DNA end suggests the J call may be wrong. The CDR3 consists of 13 residues. Germline lookup yields CDR1 ENHRY and CDR2 SYGVKD. The CDR3 region is CAISEWTTYEQYF. Written as DNA, the CDR3 is TGTGCCATCAGTGAGTGGACAACCTACGAGCAGTACTTC.

The chain is built from TRBV7-2 and TRBJ1-1; D perhaps matches TRBD1 (5 bases). Germline V gene sequence: CDR1 SGHTA, CDR2 FQGNSA. The CDR3 loop spans 14 amino acids. Deletions cut 5 bases from V and 4 bases from J, with 14 bases between. The CDR3 nucleotides are TGTGCCAGCAGCCGTTCAGGGAGGGGCACTGAAGCTTTCTTT. It yields the protein CASSRSGRGTEAFF.

The chain employs TRBV29-1 and TRBJ1-1; 7 bases are a match to TRBD1. The CDR3 contains 15 residues. CDR1 is SQVTM and CDR2 is ANQGSEA in the germline V gene. J was trimmed by 0 bases and V by 7 bases; bases with no gene match: 11. CDR3 nucleotides: TGCAGCGCCCGAAGCCCCGGGACAGTGAACACTGAAGCTTTCTTT. Its translation: CSARSPGTVNTEAFF.

This chain joins TRBV7-2 and TRBJ2-4, with 11 nucleotides matching TRBD2. Germline CDR1 SGHTA, CDR2 FQGNSA. V was clipped by 5 bases and J by 11 bases; unmatched bases: 11. The CDR3 length is 15 residues. CDR3 DNA sequence: TGTGCCAGCAGCAGCCGACTAGCGGGACCGGGGGTTCAGTACTTC. It codes for CASSSRLAGPGVQYF.

This CDR3 is CASSQLAVQETQYF. CDR3 bases: TGTGCCAGCAGCCAACTAGCGGTCCAAGAGACCCAGTACTTC. The rearrangement uses TRBV7-6 and TRBJ2-5; 8 bases match TRBD2. CDR3 size: 14 residues. The V and J ends lost 5 bases and 1 base, in that order; junction bases with no gene match: 3. Germline CDR1 SGHVS, CDR2 FNYEAQ.

This clone was counted between two and nine times. V and J are TRBV28 and TRBJ1-6; D possibly corresponds to TRBD1 (6 bases). Germline CDR1 is MDHEN and CDR2 is SYDVKM. Trimming removed 6 bases at V and 7 bases at J, with 7 bases between. This CDR3 contains 12 residues. The CDR3 reads CASRTGNSPLHF. Here the CDR3 DNA reads TGTGCCAGCAGGACAGGCAATTCACCCCTCCACTTT.

This chain joins TRBV18 and TRBJ1-1; D not resolved. This CDR3 spans 14 amino acids. V lost 8 bases to trimming and J lost 0 bases, with 13 bases between them. Germline V lookup: CDR1 KGHSH, CDR2 LQKENI. The CDR3 spells CASRGFTLNTEAFF. As DNA, the CDR3 is TGTGCCAGCCGCGGATTTACCCTGAACACTGAAGCTTTCTTT.

Points on this clone: One end of the junction fails to match germline, which may point to a read error. The chain carries TRBV25-1 and TRBJ2-7, with D perhaps TRBD2 (5 bases). The germline CDR1 and CDR2 sequences are MGHDK and SYGVNS. CDR3 length: 11 amino acids. The CDR3 sequence is CRGEARGEQYF. CDR3 coding DNA: TGCCGTGGAGAGGCTCGGGGAGAGCAGTACTTC.

J is TRBJ1-2 and V is TRBV2, with a weak D call TRBD1 (5 bases). The V and J ends lost 1 base and 6 bases respectively, with 15 bases between them. The CDR3 length is 15 residues. The germline gives CDR1 SNHLY, CDR2 FYNNEI. The DNA of the CDR3 is TGTGCCAGCAGTGAAGGGGGCAGCTTGAGTGATGGCTACACCTTC. Translated, it gives CASSEGGSLSDGYTF.

The rearrangement joins TRBV5-6 to TRBJ2-5, with a tentative D call TRBD2 (6 bases). The V end was cut by 0 bases, the J end by 2 bases, with 11 bases between. This CDR3 is built from 15 residues. The V gene's germline CDR1 is SGHDT and CDR2 YYEEEE. The CDR3 loop reads CASSLASGSQETQYF. In DNA, the CDR3 is TGTGCCAGCAGCTTGGCGAGCGGGTCACAAGAGACCCAGTACTTC. Full variable domain (rest looked up from reference TRBV5-6 and TRBJ2-5): DAGVTQSPTHLIKTRGQQVTLRCSPKSGHDTVSWYQQALGQGPQFIFQYYEEEERQRGNFPDRFSGHQFPNYSSELNVNALLLGDSALYLCASSLASGSQETQYFGPGTRLLVL.

The chain joins TRBV15 to TRBJ1-6; a possible D gene is TRBD1 (6 bases). The CDR3 is made up of 14 amino acids. Germline CDR1 reads LNHNV; CDR2 reads YYDKDF (reference sequence). Trimming stripped 3 bases from V and 5 bases from J, with 8 bases between. CDR3 bases: TGTGCCACCAGCAGGGGGGCGGATAATTCACCCCTCCACTTT. It encodes CATSRGADNSPLHF.

CDR3 loop: CASTETGGTDTQYF. CDR3 nucleotide sequence: TGTGCCAGCACCGAAACAGGGGGCACAGATACGCAGTATTTT. The chain employs TRBV6-1 and TRBJ2-3; TRBD1 aligns across 7 bases. Germline-derived CDR1 and CDR2 are MNHNS and SASEGT. V gave up 7 bases and J gave up 1 base; unmatched junction bases: 5. This CDR3 is 14 amino acids long.

The rearrangement uses TRBV6-1 and TRBJ2-1; 14 bases agree with TRBD2. From germline, CDR1 is MNHNS and CDR2 SASEGT. Trimming cost V 4 bases and J 15 bases; bases outside gene matches: 14. CDR3 length: 16 residues. This CDR3 is CASSAGLAGGTLSAFF. The CDR3 DNA reads as TGTGCCAGCAGTGCAGGACTAGCGGGGGGTACTTTGTCGGCGTTCTTC.

CDR3: CASSPGDSLGYEQYF. The CDR3 DNA reads TGTGCCAGCAGCCCTGGGGACAGCTTAGGCTACGAGCAGTACTTC. The chain carries TRBV6-5 and TRBJ2-7, with 7 nucleotides matching TRBD1. This CDR3 is 15 amino acids long. Looked up from germline, CDR1 is MNHEY and CDR2 is SVGAGI. V gave up 6 bases and J gave up 3 bases; unmatched junction bases: 11.

This chain joins TRBV7-8 and TRBJ1-5; 8 nucleotides line up with TRBD1. V shed 4 bases, J shed 1 base, and the junction held 6 bases outside the gene matches. This CDR3 is built from 16 residues. Germline V gene sequence: CDR1 SGHVS, CDR2 FQNEAQ. CDR3 nucleotides: TGTGCCAGCAGCTCAAGACAGGGGAGGAGCAATCAGCCCCAGCATTTT. Its protein product is CASSSRQGRSNQPQHF.

The chain joins TRBV5-1 to TRBJ2-2; D might be TRBD1 (6 bases). This CDR3 contains 16 residues. Germline V gene sequence: CDR1 SGHRS, CDR2 YFSETQ. V lost 2 bases to trimming and J lost 5 bases, with 16 bases between them. The CDR3 region has the DNA TGCGCCAGCAGCTTCTCGGTCCAGGGGATGACCGGGGAGCTGTTTTTT. Protein: CASSFSVQGMTGELFF.

V gene TRBV27 combines with J gene TRBJ1-5; 12 bases match TRBD1. With V trimmed by 7 bases and J by 0 bases, 7 bases remained unmatched. CDR1 MNHEY and CDR2 SMNVEV come from the germline V gene (reference sequence). This CDR3 has 17 amino acids. CDR3 sequence (DNA): TGTGCCAGCACCGGGACAGGGGGCCCGTATAGCAATCAGCCCCAGCATTTT. Translating it yields CASTGTGGPYSNQPQHF.

The rearrangement uses TRBV9 and TRBJ2-1; 7 bases are shared with TRBD2. After removal of 3 bases from V and 0 bases from J, the junction contained 3 bases not matched to a gene. The CDR3 covers 15 residues. Germline loops: CDR1 SGDLS, CDR2 YYNGEE. CDR3 in DNA: TGTGCCAGCAGCGCGCGGGGGAGCTCCTACAATGAGCAGTTCTTC. It specifies CASSARGSSYNEQFF.

The chain uses TRBV9 and TRBJ2-7, with 7 bases fitting TRBD2. V shed 4 bases and J 3 bases; nucleotides not matched to a gene: 4. Germline V gene lookup returns CDR1 SGDLS and CDR2 YYNGEE. The CDR3 contains 13 residues. CDR3 region: CASSRAGVYEQYF. For the CDR3, the DNA is TGTGCCAGCAGCAGGGCGGGAGTCTACGAGCAGTACTTC.